Described below is a single T cell receptor (beta chain) sequence and its context. Its antigen is still unknown. The data originate from a study of OX40 agonist ivuxolimab in advanced cancers. Study results and limitations: Blood T cells, both CD4+ and CD8+, expanded clonally by week 6 at 0.1 to 3.0 mg/kg.

Method: immunoSEQ multiplex PCR; TCRdb's copy keeps in-frame clones and lacks some. The sample contains 57,000 or so clones, more than 85% of which appear only once. V gave up 6 bases and J gave up 3 bases, with 11 bases separating them. The germline gives CDR1 MNHNY, CDR2 SVGAGI (reference sequence). The CDR3 is 13 amino acids. This receptor was obtained from an adult with an advanced solid tumor such as melanoma, head and neck, liver or kidney cancer. The sequencing here drew on CD4+ or CD8+ T cells sorted from blood, taken in a trial of the OX40 agonist ivuxolimab. V gene TRBV6-6 combines with J gene TRBJ1-1; D is possibly TRBD1 (5 bases). This CDR3 reads CASSRLGDTEAFF. The CDR3 region has the DNA TGTGCCAGCAGCAGGTTAGGGGACACTGAAGCTTTCTTT.